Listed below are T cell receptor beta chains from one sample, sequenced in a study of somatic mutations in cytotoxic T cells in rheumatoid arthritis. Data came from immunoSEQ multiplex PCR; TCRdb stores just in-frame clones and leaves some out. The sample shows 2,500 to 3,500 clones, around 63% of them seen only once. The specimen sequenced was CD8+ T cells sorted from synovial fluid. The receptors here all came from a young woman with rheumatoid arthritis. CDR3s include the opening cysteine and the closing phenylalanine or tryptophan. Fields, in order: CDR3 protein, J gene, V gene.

cdr3_aa: CSVEVRDNEQFF
j_call: TRBJ2-1
v_call: TRBV29-1

cdr3_aa: CASSLGGGQGINQPQHF
j_call: TRBJ1-5
v_call: TRBV7-8

cdr3_aa: CASYPLRGNTIYF
j_call: TRBJ1-3
v_call: TRBV6-6

cdr3_aa: CASSVRTGFGKSHEQYF
j_call: TRBJ2-7
v_call: TRBV9

cdr3_aa: CAISEYGPWGTSSPLHF
j_call: TRBJ1-6
v_call: TRBV10-3

cdr3_aa: CASSRWTSLSNQPQHF
j_call: TRBJ1-5
v_call: TRBV21-1

cdr3_aa: CASSLNDSPRLSMNYGYTF
j_call: TRBJ1-2
v_call: TRBV11-3

cdr3_aa: CASSSPGTSGRWYEQYF
j_call: TRBJ2-7
v_call: TRBV7-9

cdr3_aa: CASSLVSEAFF
j_call: TRBJ1-1
v_call: TRBV28

cdr3_aa: CASSLPGLALYNEQFF
j_call: TRBJ2-1
v_call: TRBV28

cdr3_aa: CASSKTGYTGELFF
j_call: TRBJ2-2
v_call: TRBV19

cdr3_aa: CAWSVISSTGRFTGELFF
j_call: TRBJ2-2
v_call: TRBV30

cdr3_aa: CASIGTGKNEQYF
j_call: TRBJ2-7
v_call: TRBV6-1

cdr3_aa: CASSFGGGDGYTF
j_call: TRBJ1-2
v_call: TRBV27

cdr3_aa: CASNSMLDSPLHF
j_call: TRBJ1-6
v_call: TRBV19

cdr3_aa: CSGQQGLGQPQHF
j_call: TRBJ1-5
v_call: TRBV29-1

cdr3_aa: CASSLGPGGWTGELFF
j_call: TRBJ2-2
v_call: TRBV7-6

cdr3_aa: CASSLRVPGGITDTQYF
j_call: TRBJ2-3
v_call: TRBV7-6

cdr3_aa: CASSLVWGEDPYEQYF
j_call: TRBJ2-7
v_call: TRBV5-1

cdr3_aa: CASSHDRDRGQEGYTF
j_call: TRBJ1-2
v_call: TRBV4-3

cdr3_aa: CASSQAGTGIAYEQYF
j_call: TRBJ2-7
v_call: TRBV4-1

cdr3_aa: CASSQDRGTNYGYTF
j_call: TRBJ1-2
v_call: TRBV4-1

cdr3_aa: CASSHIGQASYEQYF
j_call: TRBJ2-7
v_call: TRBV7-9

cdr3_aa: CASSLEGHSYEQYF
j_call: NA
v_call: TRBV5-1

cdr3_aa: CASSVGLAGDEQFF
j_call: TRBJ2-1
v_call: TRBV9

cdr3_aa: CASSLLGIYEQYF
j_call: TRBJ2-7
v_call: TRBV11-2

cdr3_aa: CASSQTTGGSGYTF
j_call: TRBJ1-2
v_call: TRBV4-3

cdr3_aa: CASSYRGGTYNEQFF
j_call: TRBJ2-1
v_call: TRBV6-5

cdr3_aa: CASSARGAGRMGSQPQHF
j_call: TRBJ1-5
v_call: TRBV19

cdr3_aa: CASSLLSEGAGVGEQYF
j_call: TRBJ2-7
v_call: TRBV28

cdr3_aa: CSVDGTGGPEGSYEQYF
j_call: NA
v_call: TRBV29-1

cdr3_aa: CSVEERFPGETQYF
j_call: TRBJ2-5
v_call: TRBV29-1

cdr3_aa: CASSATGEAFF
j_call: TRBJ1-1
v_call: TRBV9

cdr3_aa: CASSPDSNEKLFF
j_call: TRBJ1-4
v_call: TRBV7-9

cdr3_aa: CATAPGRAYEQYF
j_call: TRBJ2-7
v_call: TRBV19

cdr3_aa: CASNSGGGYEQYF
j_call: TRBJ2-7
v_call: TRBV27

cdr3_aa: CASSADRGRYGYTF
j_call: TRBJ1-2
v_call: TRBV5-6

cdr3_aa: CASNAGDGRGAFF
j_call: TRBJ1-1
v_call: TRBV27

cdr3_aa: CASSWRAGGYEQYF
j_call: TRBJ2-7
v_call: TRBV5-1

cdr3_aa: CASSQEGGALLNEQFF
j_call: TRBJ2-1
v_call: TRBV4-1

cdr3_aa: CAWGISGIGTDTQYF
j_call: TRBJ2-3
v_call: TRBV30

cdr3_aa: CASSPPGQGYGYTF
j_call: TRBJ1-2
v_call: TRBV28

cdr3_aa: CASSEGQTSTDTQYF
j_call: TRBJ2-3
v_call: TRBV2

cdr3_aa: CASRPQGGNQPQHF
j_call: TRBJ1-5
v_call: TRBV28

cdr3_aa: CASSQDASGGDEQYF
j_call: TRBJ2-5
v_call: TRBV4-3

cdr3_aa: CASSRQTGGQTQYF
j_call: TRBJ2-5
v_call: TRBV4-2

cdr3_aa: CASSSGQLYGYTF
j_call: TRBJ1-2
v_call: TRBV6-8

cdr3_aa: CASSFNREETQYF
j_call: TRBJ2-5
v_call: TRBV7-8

cdr3_aa: CATQRGYTIYF
j_call: TRBJ1-3
v_call: TRBV2

cdr3_aa: CASRASGSYQETQYF
j_call: TRBJ2-5
v_call: TRBV2

cdr3_aa: CASSSPGRAGNTEAFF
j_call: TRBJ1-1
v_call: TRBV13

cdr3_aa: CASSIRVISSYEQYF
j_call: NA
v_call: TRBV28

cdr3_aa: CASSDPQGASDTDTQYF
j_call: TRBJ2-3
v_call: TRBV9

cdr3_aa: CASSPFLFANTGELFF
j_call: TRBJ2-2
v_call: TRBV4-3

cdr3_aa: CASSRGTDHEQYF
j_call: TRBJ2-7
v_call: TRBV6-7

cdr3_aa: CASSLRGRETQYF
j_call: TRBJ2-5
v_call: TRBV16

cdr3_aa: CASRGALHNEQFF
j_call: TRBJ2-1
v_call: TRBV25-1

cdr3_aa: CASSLGLLEQYF
j_call: TRBJ2-7
v_call: TRBV7-2

cdr3_aa: CASSPGVHSGANVLTF
j_call: TRBJ2-6
v_call: TRBV4-1